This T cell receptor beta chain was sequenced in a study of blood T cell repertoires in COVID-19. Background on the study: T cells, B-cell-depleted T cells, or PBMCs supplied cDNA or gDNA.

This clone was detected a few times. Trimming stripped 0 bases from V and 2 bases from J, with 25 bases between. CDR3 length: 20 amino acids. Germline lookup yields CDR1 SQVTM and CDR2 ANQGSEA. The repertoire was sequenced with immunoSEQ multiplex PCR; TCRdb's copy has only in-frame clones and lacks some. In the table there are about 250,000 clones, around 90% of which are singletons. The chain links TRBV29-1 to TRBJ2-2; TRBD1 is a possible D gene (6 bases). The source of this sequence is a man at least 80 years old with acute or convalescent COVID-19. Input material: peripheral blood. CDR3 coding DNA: TGCAGCGTTGAAGATCGAATAGGACGATCGGACAGAGCTAACACCGGGGAGCTGTTTTTT. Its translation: CSVEDRIGRSDRANTGELFF.